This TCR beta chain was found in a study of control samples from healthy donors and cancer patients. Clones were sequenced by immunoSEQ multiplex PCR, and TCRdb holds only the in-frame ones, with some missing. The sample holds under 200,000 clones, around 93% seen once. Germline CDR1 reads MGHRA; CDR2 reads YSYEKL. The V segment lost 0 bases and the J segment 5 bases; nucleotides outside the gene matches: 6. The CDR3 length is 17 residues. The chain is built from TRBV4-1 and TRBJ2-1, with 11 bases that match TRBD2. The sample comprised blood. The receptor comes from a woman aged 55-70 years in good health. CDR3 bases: TGCGCCAGCAGCCAAGATGGCGGGACTAGCGGCCACAATGAGCAGTTCTTC. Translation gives CASSQDGGTSGHNEQFF.